This T cell receptor (beta chain) derives from a study of OX40 agonist ivuxolimab in advanced cancers. Across the study: It was permissible to have had prior anti-PD-1, anti-PD-L1 or anti-CTLA-4 therapy, and about 40% had some.

Study-wide points: Partial responders at 0.1-3.0 mg/kg had among the lowest clonal expansion.

People who had autoimmune disease history or systemic immunosuppression were excluded. Repertoires were generated with immunoSEQ multiplex PCR, while TCRdb's copy carries only in-frame clones and drops some. The top ten clones hold more than 1% of a sample with 55,000 to 70,000 clones, over 70% of them seen once. There are 15 residues in the CDR3. Looked up from germline, CDR1 is SGHVS and CDR2 is FQNEAQ. After removal of 4 bases from V and 12 bases from J, the junction contained 11 bases not matched to a gene. Turning to this clone: Its target is unknown.

V and J are TRBV7-8 and TRBJ1-6; 8 nucleotides agree with TRBD1. Sequences were derived from CD4+ or CD8+ T cells sorted from blood, sampled in a trial of the OX40 agonist ivuxolimab. The sequence derives from an adult with an advanced solid tumor such as melanoma, head and neck, liver or kidney cancer. The CDR3 protein is CASSSIDRGPRPLHF. In DNA form, the CDR3 reads TGTGCCAGCAGCTCTATCGACAGGGGCCCTAGACCCCTCCACTTT. The full variable domain, in which reference TRBV7-8 and TRBJ1-6 provide the parts outside the CDR3, is GAGVSQSPRYKVAKRGQDVALRCDPISGHVSLFWYQQALGQGPEFLTYFQNEAQLDKSGLPSDRFFAERPEGSVSTLKIQRTQQEDSAVYLCASSSIDRGPRPLHFGNGTRLTVT.